This T cell receptor (beta chain) was found in a study of T cell changes during pregnancy in multiple sclerosis. Trimming removed 2 bases from V and 3 bases from J, with 15 bases in between. The CDR3 covers 16 residues. The germline gives CDR1 SGHTA, CDR2 FQGNSA. Here immunoSEQ multiplex PCR was the method, and the copy in TCRdb shows in-frame clones only, minus some. Altogether 55,000 to 85,000 clones are present, about nine tenths being singletons, with the ten largest covering more than 1.4%. The sequencing used peripheral blood, collected in the third trimester of pregnancy. The TCR sequence derives from a female donor with multiple sclerosis, enrolled in a pregnancy study. The J gene is TRBJ2-3, the V gene TRBV7-2; TRBD2 might be the D (6 bases). Here the CDR3 reads CASSLWLRGGTDTQYF. CDR3 DNA sequence: TGTGCCAGCAGCTTATGGCTGAGGGGAGGAACAGATACGCAGTATTTT.